This TCR beta chain is drawn from a study of human T cells and chemical hapten exposure. Only a few counts were recorded for this clonotype. The time point denotes: pre-sensitization, week 0. The treatment: therapeutic diphenylcyclopropenone sensitization with weekly scalp DPC. In every case, blood was obtained before the patch test was applied. Every donor had alopecia and was 18 to 70 years old; all were suitable for DPC. TCRdb analysed the RACE reads with MiXCR anew, one entry per CDR3 protein. Among a few hundred thousand distinct CDR3 sequences, 4.5% to 7% were seen once, and the ten largest hold around 8%. Germline CDR1 and CDR2: KGHDR and SFDVKD. The CDR3 runs 13 residues. V was pared by 3 bases and J by 10 bases, with 13 bases between.

This specimen was whole blood, taken in connection with sensitization to the hapten diphenylcyclopropenone (DPC). This TCR was recovered from a woman aged 18-30 years with alopecia areata. Some clones in this sample may be carry-over from other donors' samples. This chain uses TRBV24-1 with TRBJ2-3; D not resolved. The CDR3 loop reads CATSDPPELAQYF. CDR3 in DNA: TGTGCCACCAGTGATCCACCCGAGTTGGCGCAGTATTTT.